The clone carrying this TCR beta chain was counted many times. The CDR3 has 17 amino acids. Germline V gives CDR1 DFQATT, CDR2 SNEGSKA (reference sequence). Trimming removed 3 bases from V and 1 base from J; junction bases left unmatched: 5. The data stem from a study of Graves' ophthalmopathy and Graves' hyperthyroidism. Transcripts of RNA were the source for amplifying TCR beta CDR3 regions. An initial RT-PCR round employing HTBI primers preceded a second-round multiplex PCR. One entry per CDR3 protein results from TCRdb running MiXCR on the multiplex PCR reads. Found here are 600,000 to 700,000 distinct CDR3 sequences, just over 40% of them singletons; the top ten hold around 3%. Moderately to severely active ophthalmopathy under 3 months, CAS at least 3, NOSPECS at least 4. More than 7.5 ml of fresh blood yielded the PBMCs by density gradient.

The TCR sequence derives from an adult man with Graves' ophthalmopathy. Specimen: peripheral blood. This chain joins TRBV20-1 and TRBJ2-6, with 11 bases matching TRBD1. CDR3: CSAREGQGVSGANVLTF. The CDR3 DNA reads TGCAGTGCTAGGGAGGGACAGGGGGTTTCTGGGGCCAACGTCCTGACTTTC.